The following is a T cell receptor beta chain sequence with its context. No cognate antigen has been identified for it. No much larger clone exists at a distance of one base, and base qualities are not known. The data belong to a study of technical replicates of blood from a handful of donors (dated by TCRdb to 2015 to 2018). The library was built by means of the immunoSEQ multiplex PCR assay. TCRdb's version of the immuneACCESS table is confined to in-frame rearrangements and falls short of the full clone set. An unresolved V gene accounts for under half of the shortfall where checked; the remainder is of unknown origin. The sample includes approximately 79,000 clones, with approximately 97% observed a single time. Of the sample, roughly 0.17% falls within the top ten clones. The CDR3 numbers 13 residues from cysteine through phenylalanine. Solely the CDR3 DNA is kept, with 39 bases framed from the first base. According to the germline V gene, CDR1 reads SNHLY and CDR2 reads FYNNEI. A distance of 18 bases separates the germline ends of V and J, which lose 11 bases and 4 bases respectively.

Recombination joined TRBV2 with TRBJ2-7, with TRBD2 tentatively as D gene (5 bases match). The source is a human donor in good health. What was sequenced was T cells isolated from PBMCs. The CDR3 reads CAAVGVGRYEQYF. The nucleotide sequence is TGTGCCGCGGTGGGAGTTGGTCGGTACGAGCAGTACTTC. Extended through the reference TRBV2 and TRBJ2-7 proteins, this CDR3 yields the full variable domain: EPEVTQTPSHQVTQMGQEVILRCVPISNHLYFYWYRQILGQKVEFLVSFYNNEISEKSEIFDDQFSVERPDGSNFTLKIRSTKLEDSAMYFCAAVGVGRYEQYFGPGTRLTVT.